This T cell receptor (beta chain) was sequenced during a study of blood T cell repertoires in COVID-19. Study details: COVID-19 samples collected from the United States, Italy and Spain covered acute and convalescent phases. The analysed material was cDNA or gDNA that came from T cells, B-cell-depleted T cells, or PBMCs.

In the original processing: Amplification from reference gene primers served as the basis for estimated nucleated cell counts. The table came from immunoSEQ multiplex PCR; TCRdb's copy has only in-frame clones and leaves some out. The D gene and trimming were derived from the DNA, and the V and J assignments and clone size from that table. The sample carries roughly 190,000 clones, 76% recorded once. This clone was counted only a few times. The clonotype originates from a woman aged 50 to 65 with active or convalescent COVID-19. The specimen was peripheral blood.

CDR3 DNA sequence: TGTGCCAGCACCTCGGACAGCCTCCACAATGAGCAGTTCTTC. Its translation is CASTSDSLHNEQFF. This chain joins TRBV28 and TRBJ2-1; D is perhaps TRBD1 (6 bases). CDR3 length: 14 residues. The germline V gene has CDR1 MDHEN and CDR2 SYDVKM. Trimming shortened V by 7 bases and J by 5 bases, and 15 bases separated the two germline ends.